The 21 T cell receptor beta chains listed next were all sequenced from one sample in a study of blood T cell repertoires in COVID-19. Here immunoSEQ multiplex PCR was the method, and the copy in TCRdb shows in-frame clones only, minus some. The data contain some 200,000 clones, around 82% of them singletons. What was sequenced was PBMCs or T cells enriched from blood (not recorded which). The receptors here all came from a man in his forties who had recovered from COVID-19.

The rearrangement links TRBV5-1 to TRBJ1-4; 8 bases fit TRBD1. The ends lost 8 bases at V and 1 base at J; junction bases unmatched: 13. CDR1 and CDR2 (germline): SGHRS, YFSETQ. The CDR3 length is 17 residues. This CDR3 reads CASSTGEGRITNEKLFF. Here the CDR3 DNA reads TGCGCCAGTTCGACAGGGGAAGGAAGGATAACTAATGAAAAACTGTTTTTT.

V is TRBV28 and J is TRBJ1-2, with D tentatively TRBD1 (6 bases). The CDR3 is 15 residues long. Trimming cost V 6 bases and J 0 bases, with 14 bases left between them. CDR1 MDHEN and CDR2 SYDVKM come from the germline V gene. The CDR3 is CASSLGGAPNYGYTF. CDR3 nucleotides: TGTGCCAGCAGCTTAGGGGGGGCGCCTAACTATGGCTACACCTTC.

The V call is TRBV3-1 (or the pseudogene TRBV3-2), the J call TRBJ1-3; no firm D call. The V and J ends lost 10 bases and 2 bases respectively, with 9 bases between them. CDR3 size: 12 residues. Looked up from germline, CDR1 is LGHDT and CDR2 is YNNKEL (reference sequence). CDR3 sequence reads: CATSGAGNTIYF. DNA for the CDR3: TGTGCCACGAGCGGGGCTGGAAACACCATATATTTT.

The chain's CDR3 is CASSTRQGVSTDTQYF. The CDR3 DNA reads TGTGCCAGTAGTACAAGACAGGGGGTCAGCACAGATACGCAGTATTTT. V and J are TRBV19 and TRBJ2-3; TRBD1 matches 9 bases. CDR3 length: 16 residues. CDR1 is LNHDA and CDR2 is SQIVND in the germline V gene (reference sequence). V lost 4 bases, J lost 0 bases, and 5 bases stayed unmatched.

The chain uses TRBV27 and TRBJ1-1; unclear D gene. CDR3 length equals 15 residues. The ends were cut back, 5 bases at V and 0 bases at J, with 13 bases in the middle. Looked up from germline, CDR1 is MNHEY and CDR2 is SMNVEV (reference sequence). CDR3 in DNA: TGTGCCAGCAGTCCAAGGAGGGTAATGAACACTGAAGCTTTCTTT. Protein sequence: CASSPRRVMNTEAFF.

V gene TRBV30 combines with J gene TRBJ1-1; unclear D gene. The CDR3 length is 13 residues. Trimming left V 4 bases short and J 3 bases short, with 12 bases between. Germline loops: CDR1 GTSNPN, CDR2 SVGIG (reference sequence). CDR3 region: CAWTSGWDTEAFF. As DNA, the CDR3 is TGTGCCTGGACGTCGGGTTGGGACACTGAAGCTTTCTTT.

V and J are TRBV29-1 and TRBJ2-1; D unresolved. Trimming removed 5 bases from V and 8 bases from J, with 4 bases in between. There are 9 residues in the CDR3. Looked up from germline, CDR1 is SQVTM and CDR2 is ANQGSEA. The CDR3 here is CSVTDEQFF. For the CDR3, the DNA is TGCAGCGTTACGGATGAGCAGTTCTTC.

The chain links TRBV11-2 to TRBJ1-6; no clear D gene. Trimming pared 4 bases from V and 7 bases from J, leaving 17 bases between. Germline V gives CDR1 SGHAT, CDR2 FQNNGV. The CDR3 covers 16 residues. In DNA form, the CDR3 reads TGTGCCAGCAGCTCTGCCCGCGGGGTTTTGAATTCACCCCTCCACTTT. Its protein product is CASSSARGVLNSPLHF.

This clone was counted ten times or more. The chain uses TRBV6-5 and TRBJ1-1; D is possibly TRBD1 (5 bases). Germline V gene lookup returns CDR1 MNHEY and CDR2 SVGAGI. The CDR3 loop spans 13 amino acids. Trimming removed 6 bases from V and 4 bases from J, with 12 bases in between. The CDR3 region is CASSLKRGTEAFF. CDR3 sequence (DNA): TGTGCCAGCAGCCTAAAAAGGGGCACTGAAGCTTTCTTT.

The genes are TRBV19 and TRBJ2-5; 13 nucleotides match TRBD2. The CDR3 totals 16 residues. From germline, CDR1 is LNHDA and CDR2 SQIVND (reference sequence). V lost 4 bases and J lost 0; bases outside the gene matches: 2. CDR3: CASSNGLAGDQETQYF. As DNA, the CDR3 is TGTGCCAGTAGTAACGGACTAGCGGGGGACCAAGAGACCCAGTACTTC.

V is TRBV7-8 and J is TRBJ1-5, with unresolved D. Between the trimmed V and J ends, which lost 3 bases and 1 base, there was a span of 10 bases. This CDR3 spans 15 amino acids. Germline values: CDR1 SGHVS, CDR2 FQNEAQ. The CDR3 protein is CASSFRGLSNQPQHF. The CDR3 DNA reads as TGTGCCAGCAGCTTCCGGGGTTTAAGCAATCAGCCCCAGCATTTT.

The genes are TRBV6-1 and TRBJ1-4; 7 bases are shared with TRBD1. The germline V gene has CDR1 MNHNS and CDR2 SASEGT. CDR3 length equals 16 residues. V was clipped by 4 bases and J by 4 bases; unmatched bases: 9. As DNA, the CDR3 is TGTGCCAGCAGTGTATTGGCAACAGGGGTTAATGAAAAACTGTTTTTT. Its protein product is CASSVLATGVNEKLFF.

The chain uses TRBV28 and TRBJ1-4; 9 bases match TRBD1. Per germline, CDR1 MDHEN and CDR2 SYDVKM. This CDR3 is built from 16 residues. V lost 7 bases to trimming and J lost 7 bases; unmatched junction nucleotides: 13. Here the CDR3 DNA reads TGTGCCAGCAAAAGCCCGCCGGGACAGGGCGGTGAAAAACTGTTTTTT. Its translation: CASKSPPGQGGEKLFF. Full variable domain (remainder filled in from reference TRBV28 and TRBJ1-4): DVKVTQSSRYLVKRTGEKVFLECVQDMDHENMFWYRQDPGLGLRLIYFSYDVKMKEKGDIPEGYSVSREKKERFSLILESASTNQTSMYLCASKSPPGQGGEKLFFGSGTQLSVL.

This chain uses TRBV19 with TRBJ1-1; D call uncertain. The V gene's germline CDR1 is LNHDA and CDR2 SQIVND (reference sequence). This CDR3 comprises 14 residues. V was shortened by 6 bases and J by 1 base, with 12 bases between the two germline ends. DNA of the CDR3: TGTGCCAGTAGAATTACTGGTCCGAACACTGAAGCTTTCTTT. This translates into CASRITGPNTEAFF.

The chain combines TRBV2 with TRBJ1-1; D is perhaps TRBD1 (5 bases). The germline gives CDR1 SNHLY, CDR2 FYNNEI. V shed 4 bases and J shed 0 bases, with 18 bases lying between them. CDR3 length: 17 residues. This CDR3 reads CASSGHLGEGMNTEAFF. The CDR3 DNA follows: TGTGCCAGCAGTGGGCACCTGGGGGAGGGGATGAACACTGAAGCTTTCTTT.

The V call is TRBV6-5, the J call TRBJ2-7; tentatively, D is TRBD2 (5 bases). Germline V gene data show CDR1 as MNHEY and CDR2 as SVGAGI. This CDR3 contains 13 residues. V lost 2 bases and J lost 9, with 14 bases in between. CDR3 protein: CASSYAKTRRQYF. The CDR3 coding sequence is TGTGCCAGCAGTTACGCGAAAACTAGACGGCAGTACTTC.

The chain employs TRBV5-1 and TRBJ1-2, with D possibly matching TRBD1 (5 bases). CDR3 size: 14 residues. V shed 0 bases and J shed 8 bases, with 14 bases lying between them. CDR1 is SGHRS, CDR2 YFSETQ, per germline. The CDR3 DNA follows: TGCGCCAGCAGCTTGGAACCGGCCGGGGGAGGCTACACCTTC. This encodes CASSLEPAGGGYTF.

V usage is TRBV5-8 and J usage is TRBJ2-7; TRBD1 might be the D (7 bases). The germline V gene has CDR1 SGHTS and CDR2 YDEGEE. Trimming shortened V by 8 bases and J by 2 bases, and 20 bases separated the two germline ends. The CDR3 runs 15 residues. The CDR3, as DNA: TGTGCCAGGGACCGGACAGGAGGGGTAACCTACGAGCAGTACTTC. It specifies CARDRTGGVTYEQYF.

A single count supports this clone. The gene calls are TRBV30 and TRBJ1-2; 7 bases are shared with TRBD1. The CDR3 covers 15 residues. V was pared by 4 bases and J by 5 bases, with 13 bases of the junction left unmatched. Germline V lookup: CDR1 GTSNPN, CDR2 SVGIG (reference sequence). As DNA, the CDR3 is TGTGCCTGGATAGGGGGCGCAGGGGCGGGATATGGCTACACCTTC. It encodes CAWIGGAGAGYGYTF. Looking up the rest from reference TRBV30 and TRBJ1-2 gives the full variable domain: SQTIHQWPATLVQPVGSPLSLECTVEGTSNPNLYWYRQAAGRGLQLLFYSVGIGQISSEVPQNLSASRPQDRQFILSSKKLLLSDSGFYLCAWIGGAGAGYGYTFGSGTRLTVV.

As to this clone: The junction does not match germline at one end; this may be a read error. The V and J genes are TRBV20-1 and TRBJ1-6; D gene uncertain. In germline, CDR1 is DFQATT, CDR2 SNEGSKA (reference sequence). The CDR3 contains 8 residues. CDR3 protein: CSARDRGF. CDR3 coding DNA: TGCAGTGCTAGAGATCGGGGTTTT.

The gene calls are TRBV6-5 and TRBJ1-5; D remains unclear. Trimming pared 8 bases from V and 7 bases from J, leaving 12 bases between. The CDR3 length is 12 residues. In germline, CDR1 is MNHEY, CDR2 SVGAGI. CDR3 bases: TGTGCCAGCGAGAGAAGAGGGCAGCCCCAGCATTTT. It yields the protein CASERRGQPQHF.